This T cell receptor beta chain was observed in a study of CD8+CD57+ T cells in acquired aplastic anemia. Whole-study results and caveats: Approximately 27 CD8+ CDR3 sequences occurred in both the patients and the controls.

There are a few counts of this clonotype. Its target is unknown. Profiling that covered TCR beta VDJ and CDR3 relied on genomic DNA as its template. From the reads, TCRdb called clonotypes with MiXCR, one entry per CDR3 protein. The sample carries about 160,000 distinct CDR3 sequences, roughly 47% recorded once. This CDR3 has 20 residues. Germline CDR1 reads LNHDA; CDR2 reads SQIVND (reference sequence). Trimming took 1 base from V and 0 from J; bases not matched to a gene: 9. Material: sorted CD4+, CD8+, or CD8+CD57+ T cells (not recorded which) from PBMCs. This chain joins TRBV19 and TRBJ2-2, with 12 bases fitting TRBD1. This TCR derives from a human donor in good health. In nucleotides, the CDR3 is TGTGCCAGTAGTATAGGTCCGGGACAGGGGGCGAGGGCGAACACCGGGGAGCTGTTTTTT. Its translation is CASSIGPGQGARANTGELFF.